This T cell receptor (beta chain) was retrieved from a study of shared clonotypes between healthy human individuals. Whole-study context: The plates for each donor numbered three CD4 naive, three CD4 memory, two CD8 naive and one CD8 memory. The study's findings and limits: Clonotypes shared by all four donors outscored non-shared clonotypes in generation probability. Memory subsets generally showed smaller estimated richness than naive subsets did. Naive CD4 clonotype sharing across several donors was about 5.3%.

Only CD45RO-negative cells positively selected for CCR7 counted as naive CD8 cells, so terminally differentiated effector memory CD45RA+ cells were excluded. With 3 bases removed from V and 2 bases from J, the gap between germline ends came to 11 bases. This CDR3 region has 15 residues. The germline V gene has CDR1 SGHDN and CDR2 FVKESK. Generated by immunoSEQ multiplex PCR, the TCRdb table keeps only in-frame clones and is missing some. In the table there are hundreds of thousands of clones, 90% to 95% of which are singletons. About this clone: What it binds is not known.

The source of this sequence is a man in his thirties or forties in good health. The sequenced material came from naive CD8+ T cells sorted from blood. The V gene is TRBV14, the J gene TRBJ2-1, with D possibly being TRBD1 (5 bases). In nucleotides, the CDR3 is TGTGCCAGCAGCCAGTACCAGGGCCCCTACAATGAGCAGTTCTTC. Protein sequence: CASSQYQGPYNEQFF.